This T cell receptor (beta chain) was captured in a study of shared clonotypes between healthy human individuals. With 7 bases removed from V and 3 bases from J, the gap between germline ends came to 11 bases. Germline CDR1 and CDR2: SGHRS and YFSETQ. This CDR3 has 13 amino acids. Sequencing was performed with immunoSEQ multiplex PCR; in TCRdb, only in-frame clones are kept and a portion is missing. The sample records roughly 2.2 million clones, about 90% being singletons. Comment on this clone: The sample contains more than one DNA sequence encoding this CDR3.

The sequence derives from a man between 18 and 35 years old in good health. Some clones in this sample may be carry-over from other donors' samples. Sequencing was done on a sample of naive CD4+ T cells from PBMCs. Regarding subset: CD45RA+ positively selected. The V call is TRBV5-1, the J call TRBJ1-5, with D possibly TRBD1 on 5 matching bases. The CDR3 is CASATEINQPQHF. DNA for the CDR3: TGCGCCAGCGCGACAGAGATCAATCAGCCCCAGCATTTT.